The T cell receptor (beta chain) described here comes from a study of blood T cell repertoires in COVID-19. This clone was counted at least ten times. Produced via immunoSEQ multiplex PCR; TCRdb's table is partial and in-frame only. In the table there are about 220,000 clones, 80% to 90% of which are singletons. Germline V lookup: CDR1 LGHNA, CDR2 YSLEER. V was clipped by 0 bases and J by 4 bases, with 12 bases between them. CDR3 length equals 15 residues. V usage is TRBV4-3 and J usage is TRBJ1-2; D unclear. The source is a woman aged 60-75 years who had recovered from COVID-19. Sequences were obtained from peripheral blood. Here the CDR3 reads CASSQEYSGIYGYTF. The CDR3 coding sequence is TGCGCCAGCAGCCAAGAGTATTCCGGGATCTATGGCTACACCTTC.